The T cell receptor (beta chain) under discussion was sequenced for a study of blood T cell repertoires in COVID-19. Ages ranged from roughly 18 to 100 years, with residence in about two dozen US areas. Original processing methods: Amplified reference gene primers provided the basis for estimating nucleated cell counts. Sequencing was performed with immunoSEQ multiplex PCR; in TCRdb, only in-frame clones are kept and a portion is missing. The V and J calls and clone size were taken over from that table, and D and trimming were inferred from the DNA. The repertoire holds a few hundred thousand clones, approximately 85% seen once, with under 2.5% in the top ten. The receptor was derived from a woman aged 50 to 60 who had recovered from COVID-19. The material sequenced was PBMCs or T cells enriched from blood (not recorded which).

CDR3 coding DNA: TGTGCCAGTAGTGTTCGTCCCGGGGAGCTGTTTTTT. Protein sequence: CASSVRPGELFF. The V call is TRBV19, the J call TRBJ2-2; D call uncertain. Germline CDR1 is LNHDA and CDR2 is SQIVND (reference sequence). The ends were cut back, 5 bases at V and 6 bases at J, with 7 bases in the middle. This CDR3 spans 12 amino acids.